This TCR beta chain stems from a study of cytomegalovirus exposure and HLA in healthy donors listed by TCRdb under 2017. About the investigation overall: In an earlier analysis of 587 of the donors, 276 Gb of sequence data and about 110 million unique TCR beta sequences from about 190 million T cells were reported. About 320 gigabases of sequencing data and 70 million to 85 million unique TCR sequences were included in an early release covering around 600 HLA-typed donors. Of the approximately 400 genotyped donors, over 80% were placed in the genetic ancestry cluster associated with self-reported Caucasian donors. The study was designed to test whether signatures of past pathogen exposure could be identified by cataloging public T cell receptors. Using immunosequencing, the study profiled T cell repertoires from about 650 subjects and related those repertoires to cytomegalovirus serostatus. In addition to the first cohort of 666 subjects, a separate validation cohort of around 110 different subjects was used. To predict cytomegalovirus infection status, the study combined high-throughput TCR immunosequencing, statistical association of individual TCRs with disease status, and machine learning. A later analysis re-examined previously published TCR beta repertoires from more than 600 donors and added high-resolution HLA genotyping to investigate patterns of TCR occurrence. Rather than using new phenotypic data, the later analysis identified candidate immune exposures from TCR beta sequences and from how often those sequences occurred across donors. An earlier analysis of several hundred of the donors applied high-throughput TCR beta sequencing to assess whether each TCR beta V gene segment acted as functional or pseudogenic. Donor age, sex, ethnicity and CMV serostatus were compiled alongside the repertoire data. A later genetic analysis took genome-wide SNP genotypes for about three fifths of the roughly 670 donors and used that subset as a discovery cohort. Every discovery cohort repertoire had been produced on one sequencing platform. HLA typing included class I and class II loci at four-digit resolution. Typing coverage varied by locus: about 629-640 donors for A, B, C, DRB1 and DQB1; 500 to 550 for DQA1; some 610 for DPA1; roughly 450 for DPB1. A handful of DR-DQ haplotypes were treated as single units for association and clustering because of strong linkage in the cohort. Among 350 to 400 genotyped donors of the cohort, an average of 235,054 unique TCR beta nucleotide sequences were sequenced per donor, around 20% of them non-productive. The study at large found these results: Across donors, most TCR sequences were observed very rarely, whereas some public TCRs were present in many individuals. A total of 150 or so TCR beta chains were listed by the study as associated with cytomegalovirus. In vitro tests confirmed that a few of the cytomegalovirus-associated TCR beta chains recognize cytomegalovirus antigens. Some IMGT-functional V segments, including TRBV6-2 and TRBV6-3, could not be told apart with the 87-base-pair reads, so those segments were excluded. When HLA alleles, especially DR and DQ, strongly co-occurred, TCR associations were difficult to assign to individual alleles. A group of highly shared sequence variants was considered likely to be a technical artifact of the sequencing pipeline. In a later analysis, some 18,000 TCR beta sequences were associated with specific HLA alleles at a false discovery rate of 0.05. A further reported finding was that TCR beta sequences accurately predicted the HLA-A and HLA-B alleles for most subjects in the first cohort. In this cohort, only TCR beta chains were sequenced, and detectable features were limited by the absence of alpha or paired-chain data. In a later analysis, several top co-occurrence clusters were reported to appear linked to parvovirus B19, influenza, CMV and Epstein-Barr virus. An association between a missense DCLRE1C variant and V-gene and J-gene trimming of TCR beta chains was found in a later genetic analysis and replicated in an independent cohort. A later analysis found that HLA-associated TCR beta chains were more clonally expanded and had lower generation probabilities than equally common non-associated chains. In an earlier analysis of approximately 590 of the donors, most TCR beta V segments were observed in productive rearrangements about 87% or about 30% of the time, broadly matching IMGT annotations. Most CMV-associated TCR beta chains appeared to be HLA-restricted in a later analysis, and the HLA associations seemed to be driven largely by CMV exposure. CMV serostatus was the only immune exposure information available for the cohort. According to a later genetic analysis, donors in an Asian-associated ancestry cluster had fewer N-insertions in productive TCRs than the approximately 630-donor mean. Correlated functional status among segregating V segments might reflect linkage disequilibrium, but an unknown experimental factor could not be ruled out. Because HLA typing was missing for some donors at each locus, association tests included only the typed subset. A later analysis found that TCR association rates varied across HLA loci, with DRB1 alleles showing the most associated TCRs and HLA-C alleles the fewest. The classifier was reported to diagnose cytomegalovirus status with high specificity and sensitivity in both the original and validation cohorts. It was suggested by the authors that the approach could potentially be generalized to other disease states and immunological phenotypes. The earlier analysis of approximately 540 of the donors excluded over 15 rarely observed V segments, including chromosome 9 orphons, because counts were too low. The presence/absence analyses assumed that sequencing depth was roughly uniform across donors, and that assumption may not be true.

To prepare the library, the immunoSEQ multiplex PCR assay was applied. The multiplex PCR relied on a mix of 60 forward primers for TCR Vbeta segments and 13 reverse primers for TCR Jbeta segments. A multiplex PCR assay on genomic DNA amplified the CDR3 region of rearranged TCR beta genes. The amplified TCR beta libraries were sequenced on the Illumina HiSeq System as 87-base-pair reads. As for how the authors treated the data: In a later analysis, around 80 million unique TCR beta chains were counted across the approximately 640 repertoires, and approximately 11 million of these chains were shared by at least two donors. A nearest-neighbor algorithm error-corrected the raw reads and collapsed the reads into unique sequences, merging closely related sequences to remove PCR and sequencing errors. CDR3 sequences were aligned to IMGT reference sequences to assign V, D and J gene segments. For a sequence to be retained, at least a six-nucleotide match to both a V gene segment and a J gene segment was required. Rearrangements were classified as productive when the CDR3 lacked stop codons and remained in frame with V and J, and all other rearrangements were classified as non-productive. Following IMGT convention, CDR3 was defined as the stretch from the second conserved V-encoded cysteine to the conserved J-encoded phenylalanine. The earlier analysis of about 590 of the donors excluded sequences that lacked an unambiguous match to a single V gene segment. In an earlier analysis of about 590 of the donors, a V segment was called functional when productive rearrangements were above 56.7%, and segregating when the standard deviation between donors exceeded 5%. A statistical classification framework was developed to diagnose cytomegalovirus status using the catalog of TCR beta chain sequences. In a later analysis, TCR nucleotide sequences were compared against IMGT/GENE-DB human TR gene sequences so that V and J genes could be assigned. Using the TCRdist pipeline, a later analysis assigned CDR3 sequences along with most-parsimonious VDJ recombination scenarios. In a later analysis, each TCR beta chain was defined by its CDR3 amino acid sequence together with its V-gene family, and reads without a unique V-gene family were excluded. As a way to deal with suspected cross-contamination and a sequencing artifact, a later analysis dropped 450 to 700 nucleotide sequences that were highly shared and had low generation probability. A later analysis calculated a clonal expansion index for each public chain from normalized within-repertoire ranks of inferred template counts. Generation probabilities in a later analysis came from a VDJ recombination model fitted to out-of-frame rearrangements, and those results were checked against IGoR. Hypergeometric tests were used in a later analysis to score TCR-TCR, TCR-HLA and TCR-CMV co-occurrence, with a repertoire-size bias correction applied to the TCR pairs. In a later analysis, false discovery rates were estimated by permuting HLA or CMV assignments 20 times. In a later analysis, co-occurring TCRs were grouped using DBSCAN, with TCRdist sequence similarity added in when clustering inside HLA-allele-positive subsets. Co-occurrence clustering excluded repertoires with fewer than 30,000 or more than 120,000 public chains, plus five with anomalous nucleotide sharing. In TCRdb, the immuneACCESS table is reduced to in-frame sequences with V and J assigned. These tables do not hold every clone; where another copy was compared, an unresolved V gene accounts for under half, and the others remain unexplained. V, J and clone size were drawn from that table, and D and trimming were deduced from the DNA. In all, the sample holds nearly 95,000 clones, and 60% to 80% of those were seen once. Jointly, the top ten make up around 6.3% of the sample.

Regarding this clone: What this receptor recognizes is not known. Base qualities are missing; no much larger clone stands one base away.

The cohort was made up of approximately 700 healthy bone marrow donors. At the time of sampling, all cohort members were nominally healthy, though unrecorded immune exposures were likely present. The donor tested CMV seronegative, placing the donor among the roughly 400 seronegative members of the cohort. Each donor provided a peripheral blood sample, and peripheral blood mononuclear cells were used for TCR beta sequencing. The Qiagen DNeasy Blood Extraction Kit was used to extract genomic DNA from the blood cell samples. Reading from cysteine to phenylalanine, the CDR3 counts 13 amino acids. Only the CDR3 portion is preserved as DNA: 39 bases, with reading frame beginning at the first base. The germline V gene yields SGHDT for CDR1 and YYEEEE for CDR2. The junction carries 9 bases between V and J, which are trimmed by 2 bases and 5 bases respectively.

The receptor chain draws on TRBV5-6 and TRBJ2-3; a weak D assignment points to TRBD2 (5 bases agree). The material sequenced was PBMCs. The receptor's source is a woman aged 30 to 39 in good health and CMV-seronegative. The DNA sequence is given as TGTGCCAGCAGCTTAATTAGCGAAGATACGCAGTATTTT. Its coded protein is CASSLISEDTQYF.